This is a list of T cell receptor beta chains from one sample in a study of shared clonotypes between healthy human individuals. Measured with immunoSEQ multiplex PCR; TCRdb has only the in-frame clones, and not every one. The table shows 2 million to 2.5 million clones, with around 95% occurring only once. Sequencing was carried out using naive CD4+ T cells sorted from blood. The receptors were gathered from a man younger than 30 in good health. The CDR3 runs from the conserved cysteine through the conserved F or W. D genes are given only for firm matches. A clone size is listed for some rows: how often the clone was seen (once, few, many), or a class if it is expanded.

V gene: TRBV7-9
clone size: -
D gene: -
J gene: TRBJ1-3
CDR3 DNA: TGTGCCAGCAGCTTAGAACGGGTGACAGGAAACACCATATATTTT
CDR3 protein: CASSLERVTGNTIYF

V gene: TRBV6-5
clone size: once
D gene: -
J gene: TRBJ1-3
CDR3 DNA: TGTGCCAGCAGTCTAGGGCCTCCTGGAAACACCATATATTTT
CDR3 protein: CASSLGPPGNTIYF

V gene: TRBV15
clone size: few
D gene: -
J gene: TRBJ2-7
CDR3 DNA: TGTGCCACCAGCAGAGAGAACGTACTCAGCTCCTACGAGCAGTACTTC
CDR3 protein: CATSRENVLSSYEQYF

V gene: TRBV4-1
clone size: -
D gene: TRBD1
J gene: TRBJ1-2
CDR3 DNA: TGCGCCAGCAGCCGAGGGCCGGCAGGGGGGAATATCTATGGCTACACCTTC
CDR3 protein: CASSRGPAGGNIYGYTF

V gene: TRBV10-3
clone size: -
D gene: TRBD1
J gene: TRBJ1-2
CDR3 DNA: TGTGCCATCAGACCCGGGACAGGGACCTATGGCTACACCTTC
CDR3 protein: CAIRPGTGTYGYTF

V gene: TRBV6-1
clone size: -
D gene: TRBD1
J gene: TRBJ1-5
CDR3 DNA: TGTGCCAGCAGCGAAATGACAGGGGGTCGGCCCCAGCATTTT
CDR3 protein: CASSEMTGGRPQHF

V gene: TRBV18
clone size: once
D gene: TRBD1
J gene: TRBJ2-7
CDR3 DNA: TGTGCCAGCTCACAACGGGACAGTAGCTCCTACGAGCAGTACTTC
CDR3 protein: CASSQRDSSSYEQYF

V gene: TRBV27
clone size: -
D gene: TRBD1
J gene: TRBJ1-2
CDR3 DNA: TGTGCCAGCAGTTTAAACAGGGGGGATGGCTACACCTTC
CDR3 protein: CASSLNRGDGYTF

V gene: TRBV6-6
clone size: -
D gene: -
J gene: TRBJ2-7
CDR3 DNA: TGTGCCAGCAGTTACGGGGGAGAGCAGTACTTC
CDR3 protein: CASSYGGEQYF

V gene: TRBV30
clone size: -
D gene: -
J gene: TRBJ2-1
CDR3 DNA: TGTGCCTGGAGGGGGGTGCATGAGCAGTTCTTC
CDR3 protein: CAWRGVHEQFF

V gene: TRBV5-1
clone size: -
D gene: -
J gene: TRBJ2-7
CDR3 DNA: TGCGCCAGCAGCTCGACTAGTTTGCCCTCCTACGAGCAGTACTTC
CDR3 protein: CASSSTSLPSYEQYF

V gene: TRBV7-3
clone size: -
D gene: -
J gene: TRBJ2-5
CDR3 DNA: TGTGCCAGCAGCTTAATTGCGGCGGGGGCCTGGGAGACCCAGTACTTC
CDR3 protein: CASSLIAAGAWETQYF

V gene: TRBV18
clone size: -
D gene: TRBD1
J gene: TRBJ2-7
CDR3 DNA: TGTGCCAGCTCACCAACGGGACAGTCGGGAACGGGCGAGCAGTACTTC
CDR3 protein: CASSPTGQSGTGEQYF

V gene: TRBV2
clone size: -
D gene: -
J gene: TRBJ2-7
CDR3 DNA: TGTGCCAGCAGTGAAAGGGGGGTAGACTACGAGCAGTACTTC
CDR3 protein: CASSERGVDYEQYF

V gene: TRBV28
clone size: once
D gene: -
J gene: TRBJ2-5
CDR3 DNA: TGTGCCAGCAGTTCCCCGACACTCGGCGAAGAGACCCAGTACTTC
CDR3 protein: CASSSPTLGEETQYF

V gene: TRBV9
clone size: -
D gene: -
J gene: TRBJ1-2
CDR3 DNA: TGTGCCAGCAGCGTAGATAGACAGCCTAACTATGGCTACACCTTC
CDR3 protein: CASSVDRQPNYGYTF

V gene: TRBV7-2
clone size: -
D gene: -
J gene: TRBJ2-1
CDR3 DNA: TGTGCCAGCAGCTTAGTGGCTACTTACAATGAGCAGTTCTTC
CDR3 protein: CASSLVATYNEQFF

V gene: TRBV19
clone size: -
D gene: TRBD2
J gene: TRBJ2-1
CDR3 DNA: TGTGCCAGTAGTATAGGGGACTATTACAATGAGCAGTTCTTC
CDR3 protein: CASSIGDYYNEQFF

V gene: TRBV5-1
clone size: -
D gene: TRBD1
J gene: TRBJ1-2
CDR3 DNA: TGCGCCAGCAGCTGGATAACCGGACAGGCTGGCTACACCTTC
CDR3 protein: CASSWITGQAGYTF

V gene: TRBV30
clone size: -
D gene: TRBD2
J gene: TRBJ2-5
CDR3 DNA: TGTGCCTGGAGTACGGGACTAGCGGGCCAAGAGACCCAGTACTTC
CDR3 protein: CAWSTGLAGQETQYF

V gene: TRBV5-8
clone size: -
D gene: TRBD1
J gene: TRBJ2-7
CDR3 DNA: TGTGCCAGCAGCCGTGACAGGGTTGGGCAGTACTTC
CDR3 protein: CASSRDRVGQYF

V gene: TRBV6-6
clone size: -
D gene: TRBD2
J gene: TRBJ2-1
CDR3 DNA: TGTGCCAGCAGTTACGGGACTAGTCAGTATGAGCAGTTCTTC
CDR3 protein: CASSYGTSQYEQFF

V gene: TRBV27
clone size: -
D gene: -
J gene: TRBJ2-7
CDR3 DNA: TGTGCCAGCAGTTTACGGCAGTCCTACGAGCAGTACTTC
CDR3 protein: CASSLRQSYEQYF

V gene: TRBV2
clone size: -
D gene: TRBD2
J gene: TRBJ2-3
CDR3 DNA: TGTGCCAGCAGTGAAGGACTAGCTAGCACAGATACGCAGTATTTT
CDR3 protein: CASSEGLASTDTQYF

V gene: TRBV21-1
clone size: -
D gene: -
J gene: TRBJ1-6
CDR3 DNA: TGTGCCAGCAGCCTACCAGGTAGCGATAATTCACCCCTCCACTTT
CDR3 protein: CASSLPGSDNSPLHF

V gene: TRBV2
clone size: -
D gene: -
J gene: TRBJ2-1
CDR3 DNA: TGTGCCAGCAGACGGGGGCCGCTTTACAATGAGCAGTTCTTC
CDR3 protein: CASRRGPLYNEQFF

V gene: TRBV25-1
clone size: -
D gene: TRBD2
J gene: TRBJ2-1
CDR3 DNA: TGTGCCAGCATTCCATCTCTTCTTAGCGGGAGGGACAATGAGCAGTTCTTC
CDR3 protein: CASIPSLLSGRDNEQFF

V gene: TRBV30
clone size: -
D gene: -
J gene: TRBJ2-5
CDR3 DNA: TGTGCTGTTGGGGCATTTAGCGAGACCCAGTACTTC
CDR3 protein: CAVGAFSETQYF

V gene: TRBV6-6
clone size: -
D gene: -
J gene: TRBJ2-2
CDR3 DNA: TGTGCCAGCAGTTACGGCCTCCAGGAGCTGTTTTTT
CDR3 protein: CASSYGLQELFF

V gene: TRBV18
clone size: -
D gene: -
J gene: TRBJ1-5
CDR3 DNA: TGTGCCAGCTCTACTTCGGGTGAGGGTAGCAATCAGCCCCAGCATTTT
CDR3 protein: CASSTSGEGSNQPQHF

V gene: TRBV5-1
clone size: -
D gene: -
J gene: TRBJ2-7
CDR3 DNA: TGCGCCAGCAGCGTGGGGGCGGGACGGCCTGTCTACGAGCAGTACTTC
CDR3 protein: CASSVGAGRPVYEQYF

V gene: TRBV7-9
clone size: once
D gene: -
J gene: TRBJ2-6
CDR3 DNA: TGTGCCAGCATCGCCCTCCTAAGACAGGTTAGCTCTGGGGCCAACGTCCTGACTTTC
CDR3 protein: CASIALLRQVSSGANVLTF

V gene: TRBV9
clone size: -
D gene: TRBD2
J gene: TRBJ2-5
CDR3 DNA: TGTGCCAGCAGCCCTAGCGGGGGGGCCATGGAGACCCAGTACTTC
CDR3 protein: CASSPSGGAMETQYF

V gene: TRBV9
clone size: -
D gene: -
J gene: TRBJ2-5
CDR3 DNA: TGTGCCAGCAGCGTAGGGACCTCCGGGGAGACCCAGTACTTC
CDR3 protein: CASSVGTSGETQYF

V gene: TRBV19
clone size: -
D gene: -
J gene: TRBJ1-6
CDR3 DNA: TGTGCCACCCACGGACAGCCAAATTCACCCCTCCACTTT
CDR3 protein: CATHGQPNSPLHF